A selection of T cell receptor beta chains follows, all from one sample in a study of control samples from healthy donors and cancer patients. The assay was immunoSEQ multiplex PCR, and TCRdb's table has in-frame clones only and misses some. The sample consists of roughly 76,000 clones, 90% to 95% of them appearing once. Sequencing used blood. The receptors shown here come from a woman between 18 and 29 years old in good health. Both conserved end residues are part of each CDR3. Each record gives: D gene, clone size, J gene, V gene, CDR3 DNA, CDR3 protein. The D gene is left open where the match is weak. A row's size may be missing; if present it is once, few, many or a size class.

>TRBD2|.|TRBJ2-1|TRBV3-1/TRBV3-2
TGTGCCAGCAGCCAAGATATGATAGGACTAGTTAATGAGCAGTTCTTC
CASSQDMIGLVNEQFF
>.|.|TRBJ1-1|TRBV25-1
TGTGCCAGCAGTGATTACGGGACAATCGGAGGATACACTGAAGCTTTCTTT
CASSDYGTIGGYTEAFF
>TRBD2|.|TRBJ2-7|TRBV7-2
TGTGCCAGCAGCGCTGGGACTAGCGGGAGGGCCTACGAGCAGTACTTC
CASSAGTSGRAYEQYF
>TRBD1|.|TRBJ1-5|TRBV27
TGTGCCAGCAGTCAACAGGGGAATAGGGGCAATCAGCCCCAGCATTTT
CASSQQGNRGNQPQHF
>.|.|TRBJ1-1|TRBV3-1/TRBV3-2
TGTGCCAGCAGCCAAGCCGGGGCTGAAGCTTTCTTT
CASSQAGAEAFF
>.|.|TRBJ2-7|TRBV5-1
TGCGCCAGCAGCTCGCTTTACGAGCAGTACTTC
CASSSLYEQYF
>.|.|TRBJ1-1|TRBV4-1
TGCGCCAGCAGCCAAGTGGGCAGGAACACTGAAGCTTTCTTT
CASSQVGRNTEAFF
>.|.|TRBJ2-7|TRBV21-1
TGTGCCAGCAGCATAAGACAGCCGGGGTTCCCCGAGCAGTACTTC
CASSIRQPGFPEQYF
>TRBD1|.|TRBJ2-5|TRBV12-3/TRBV12-4
TGTGCCAGCACCGAGACAGGGAAGGAGACCCAGTACTTC
CASTETGKETQYF
>.|.|TRBJ1-4|TRBV20-1
TGCAGTGCTAGTCCGCGGTCTTCGGCAGGGCGCAATGAAAAACTGTTTTTT
CSASPRSSAGRNEKLFF
>.|.|TRBJ2-7|TRBV5-1
TGCGCCAGCAGCAGGGACTACGAGCAGTACTTC
CASSRDYEQYF
>.|.|TRBJ2-7|TRBV7-8
TGTGCCAGCAGCGTGGGGGGCAGGGTTTCTTACGAGCAGTACTTC
CASSVGGRVSYEQYF
>.|.|TRBJ2-5|TRBV27
TGTGCCAGCAGTCAAAAGGGCGCCAAAGAGACCCAGTACTTC
CASSQKGAKETQYF
>.|.|TRBJ2-7|TRBV28
TGTGCCAGCAGGGAGGGGTACGAGCAGTACTTC
CASREGYEQYF
>.|.|TRBJ2-1|TRBV12-3/TRBV12-4
TGTGCCAGCAGTTTAAGCAATGAGCAGTTCTTC
CASSLSNEQFF
>.|.|TRBJ2-7|TRBV18
TGTGCCAGCTCGGGTTCCTACGAGCAGTACTTC
CASSGSYEQYF
>.|.|TRBJ2-3|TRBV25-1
TGTGCCAGCAGCGGGGCTCTTAGCACAGATACGCAGTATTTT
CASSGALSTDTQYF
>.|.|TRBJ1-2|TRBV18
TGTGCCAGCTCAGACCTCAATTATGGCTACACCTTC
CASSDLNYGYTF
>.|.|TRBJ2-7|TRBV18
TGTGCCAGCCGGGGGGCCAGTGCCTACGAGCAGTACTTC
CASRGASAYEQYF
>.|.|TRBJ2-2|TRBV11-2
TGTGCCAGCAGCTTTTCCGCAGGGCCCACCGGGGAGCTGTTTTTT
CASSFSAGPTGELFF
>TRBD1|.|TRBJ2-1|TRBV3-1/TRBV3-2
TGTGCCAGCAGCCTACGACAGGGGGTTTACAATGAGCAGTTCTTC
CASSLRQGVYNEQFF
>TRBD1|.|TRBJ1-4|TRBV27
TGTGCCAGCAGTTGGAGGGGGCCGGGTGAAAAACTGTTTTTT
CASSWRGPGEKLFF
>.|.|TRBJ1-2|TRBV3-1/TRBV3-2
TGTGCCAGCAGCCCCGATGGGGGGCGGAACTATGGCTACACCTTC
CASSPDGGRNYGYTF
>TRBD1|.|TRBJ2-3|TRBV11-1
TGTGCCAGCAGCCCCGGGACAGAAGATACGCAGTATTTT
CASSPGTEDTQYF
>.|.|TRBJ2-1|TRBV7-3
TGTGCCAGCAGCCGGGACTGGAGCTCCTACAATGAGCAGTTCTTC
CASSRDWSSYNEQFF
>.|.|TRBJ2-1|TRBV7-6
TGTGCCAGCAGCCCAAAGACGGGGCCACTTGGCACGGACAATGAGCAGTTCTTC
CASSPKTGPLGTDNEQFF
>.|.|TRBJ1-4|TRBV28
TGTGCCAGCAGTAGCTCCGCAGCTCCGGGGGGTGAAAAACTGTTTTTT
CASSSSAAPGGEKLFF
>.|.|TRBJ1-1|TRBV7-9
TGTGCCAGCAGCTTCGGGTTACGGGTTGAAGCTTTCTTT
CASSFGLRVEAFF
>TRBD1|.|TRBJ1-1|TRBV18
TGTGCCAGCTCACGTGGACAGGGAGTTCCTCGGTCCCCTGAAGCTTTCTTT
CASSRGQGVPRSPEAFF
>TRBD1|once|TRBJ1-4|TRBV5-1
TGCGCCAGCAGCCCCGACAGGGGAGGTGAAAAACTGTTTTTT
CASSPDRGGEKLFF
>.|.|TRBJ1-3|TRBV7-3
TGTGCCAGCAGCGTGGACAGCACCTCTGGAAACACCATATATTTT
CASSVDSTSGNTIYF
>.|.|TRBJ2-3|TRBV7-3
TGTGCCAGCAGCCGACAGCAGGGCCCTAGCACAGATACGCAGTATTTT
CASSRQQGPSTDTQYF
>TRBD2|.|TRBJ2-7|TRBV5-1
TGCGCCAGCAGCTCCGGACTAGCGACATTATCCTACGAGCAGTACTTC
CASSSGLATLSYEQYF
>.|.|TRBJ1-1|TRBV12-3/TRBV12-4
TGTGCCAGCAGTTTGGTTAGGAACACTGAAGCTTTCTTT
CASSLVRNTEAFF
>.|.|TRBJ1-1|TRBV19
TGTGCCAGTAACCAGGGGCTGAACACTGAAGCTTTCTTT
CASNQGLNTEAFF
>.|once|TRBJ2-3|TRBV7-2
TGTGCCAGCAGCTTTACTGTTCAGACAGATACGCAGTATTTT
CASSFTVQTDTQYF
>.|.|TRBJ1-5|TRBV28
TGTGCCAGCAAGTCGGGGGCTCAGCCCCAGCATTTT
CASKSGAQPQHF
>.|.|TRBJ2-1|TRBV5-6
TGTGCCAGCAGCTGGGGGTTTTTGGATAATGAGCAGTTCTTC
CASSWGFLDNEQFF
>.|.|TRBJ2-5|TRBV7-2
TGTGCCAGCAGGGCTTTGGGCCGAGAGACCCAGTACTTC
CASRALGRETQYF
>.|once|TRBJ1-2|TRBV3-1/TRBV3-2
TGTGCCAGCAGCCTCCAACAGAGATTCTATGGCTACACCTTC
CASSLQQRFYGYTF
>.|.|TRBJ2-3|TRBV9
TGTGCCAGCAGCGCCGTTGGTGGAGGCACAGATACGCAGTATTTT
CASSAVGGGTDTQYF
>.|.|TRBJ2-7|TRBV2
TGTGCCAGTCCGTTGGCCTACGAGCAGTACTTC
CASPLAYEQYF
>.|.|TRBJ2-1|TRBV10-3
TGTGCCATCAGTGAGACGGGCGGTGACAATGAGCAGTTCTTC
CAISETGGDNEQFF
>TRBD1|.|TRBJ2-2|TRBV7-3
TGTGCCAGCAGCTTACGAGGGGGCTCGAACACCGGGGAGCTGTTTTTT
CASSLRGGSNTGELFF
>TRBD2|.|TRBJ2-4|TRBV6-2/TRBV6-3
TGTGCCAGCAGTTACGGGACTAGCGGGAGAGATCGCATTCAGTACTTC
CASSYGTSGRDRIQYF
>.|.|TRBJ1-2|TRBV28
TGTGCCAGCAGGTCGGTAATCCGCGCTAACTATGGCTACACCTTC
CASRSVIRANYGYTF
>.|.|TRBJ1-2|TRBV5-6
TGTGCCAGCAGCTTAAAACTGAAGCAAAACTATGGCTACACCTTC
CASSLKLKQNYGYTF
>.|.|TRBJ2-3|TRBV20-1
TGCAGTGCTAGAATTCCAGATACGCAGTATTTT
CSARIPDTQYF
>.|.|TRBJ1-1|TRBV18
TGTGCCAGCTCACAGGGGGTTGGAACTGAAGCTTTCTTT
CASSQGVGTEAFF
>TRBD2|.|TRBJ2-5|TRBV29-1
TGCAGCGTTGAAATGGCGGGGGGCCGGGAGACCCAGTACTTC
CSVEMAGGRETQYF
>TRBD1|.|TRBJ1-2|TRBV5-1
TGCGCCAGCAGCTTGGACAGGGGATTGGGCTACACCTTC
CASSLDRGLGYTF
>.|.|TRBJ2-1|TRBV21-1
TGTGCCAGCAGGCAAAGGCGGAGGGGACTAGCGGGAGGTCCCCTCTACAATGAGCAGTTCTTC
CASRQRRRGLAGGPLYNEQFF
>TRBD2|.|TRBJ2-3|TRBV11-2
TGTGCCAGCAGCTTATTAGGCGGGGGGCTCGCCACTTTT
CASSLLGGGLATF